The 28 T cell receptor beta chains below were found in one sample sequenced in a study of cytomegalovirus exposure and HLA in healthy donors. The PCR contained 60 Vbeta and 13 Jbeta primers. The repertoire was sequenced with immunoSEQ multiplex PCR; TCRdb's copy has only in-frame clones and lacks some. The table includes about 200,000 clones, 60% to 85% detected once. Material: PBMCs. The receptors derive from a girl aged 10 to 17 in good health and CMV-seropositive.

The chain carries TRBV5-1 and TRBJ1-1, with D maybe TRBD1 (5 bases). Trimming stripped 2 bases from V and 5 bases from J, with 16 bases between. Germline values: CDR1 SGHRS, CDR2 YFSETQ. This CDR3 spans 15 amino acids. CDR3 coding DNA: TGCGCCAGCAGCTTTGGGAGGGGAATGGGAACTGAAGCTTTCTTT. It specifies CASSFGRGMGTEAFF.

CDR3 amino acids: CASSPFPGGGTEAFF. CDR3 in DNA: TGCGCCAGCAGTCCCTTCCCAGGGGGTGGCACTGAAGCTTTCTTT. V and J are TRBV10-1 and TRBJ1-1; 7 positions agree with TRBD1. This CDR3 contains 15 residues. V shed 5 bases and J 4 bases; nucleotides not matched to a gene: 10. CDR1 WNHNN and CDR2 SYGVQD come from the germline V gene (reference sequence).

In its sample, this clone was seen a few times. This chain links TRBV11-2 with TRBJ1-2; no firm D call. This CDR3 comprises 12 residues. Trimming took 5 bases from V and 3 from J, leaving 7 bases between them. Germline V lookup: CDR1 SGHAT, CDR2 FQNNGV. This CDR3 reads CASSRLDYGYTF. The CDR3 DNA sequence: TGTGCCAGCAGCCGACTTGACTATGGCTACACCTTC.

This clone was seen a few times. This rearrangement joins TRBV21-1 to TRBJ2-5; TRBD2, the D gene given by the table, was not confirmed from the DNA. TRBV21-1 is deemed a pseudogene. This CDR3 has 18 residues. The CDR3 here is CASSKVLVPSSKRETQYF. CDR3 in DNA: TGTGCCAGCAGCAAAGTTCTGGTCCCTAGTAGTAAGCGAGAGACCCAGTACTTC.

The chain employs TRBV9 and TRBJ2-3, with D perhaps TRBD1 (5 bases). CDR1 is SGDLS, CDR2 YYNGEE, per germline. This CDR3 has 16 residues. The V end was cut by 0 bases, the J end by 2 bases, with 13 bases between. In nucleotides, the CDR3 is TGTGCCAGCAGCGTAGAGGGGCCCGGCCTCACAGATACGCAGTATTTT. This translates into CASSVEGPGLTDTQYF. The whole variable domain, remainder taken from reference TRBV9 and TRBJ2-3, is DSGVTQTPKHLITATGQRVTLRCSPRSGDLSVYWYQQSLDQGLQFLIQYYNGEERAKGNILERFSAQQFPDLHSELNLSSLELGDSALYFCASSVEGPGLTDTQYFGPGTRLTVL.

The DNA for the CDR3 is TGTGCCAGCAGTTACTCGGGGGGTAGTGGCTACACCTTC. It codes for CASSYSGGSGYTF. V and J are TRBV6-5 and TRBJ1-2, with D possibly matching TRBD1 (5 bases). The CDR3 is 13 residues long. V lost 0 bases, J lost 7 bases, and 9 bases lay in between. In germline, CDR1 is MNHEY, CDR2 SVGAGI.

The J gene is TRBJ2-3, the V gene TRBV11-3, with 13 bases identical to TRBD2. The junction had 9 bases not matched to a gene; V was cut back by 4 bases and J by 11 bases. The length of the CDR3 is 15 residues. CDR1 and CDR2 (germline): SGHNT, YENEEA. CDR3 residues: CASSSGLAGERKQYF. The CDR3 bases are TGTGCCAGCAGCTCTGGACTAGCGGGGGAGAGGAAGCAGTATTTT.

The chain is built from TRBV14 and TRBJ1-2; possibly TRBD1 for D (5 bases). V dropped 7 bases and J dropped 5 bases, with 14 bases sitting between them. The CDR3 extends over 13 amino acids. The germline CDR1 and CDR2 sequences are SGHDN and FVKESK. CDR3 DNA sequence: TGTGCCAGCAACCCGGGCGGGGGGTATGGCTACACCTTC. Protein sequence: CASNPGGGYGYTF. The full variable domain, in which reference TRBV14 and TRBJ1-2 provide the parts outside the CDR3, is EAGVTQFPSHSVIEKGQTVTLRCDPISGHDNLYWYRRVMGKEIKFLLHFVKESKQDESGMPNNRFLAERTGGTYSTLKVQPAELEDSGVYFCASNPGGGYGYTFGSGTRLTVV.

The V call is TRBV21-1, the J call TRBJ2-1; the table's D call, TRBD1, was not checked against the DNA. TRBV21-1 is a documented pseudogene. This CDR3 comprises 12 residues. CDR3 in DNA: TGTGCCAGCAGCCCCAGGGGCCATGAGCAGTTCTTC. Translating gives CASSPRGHEQFF.

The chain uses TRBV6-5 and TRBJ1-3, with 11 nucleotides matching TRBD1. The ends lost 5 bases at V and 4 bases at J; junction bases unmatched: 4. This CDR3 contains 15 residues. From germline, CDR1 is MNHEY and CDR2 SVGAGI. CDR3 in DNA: TGTGCCAGCAGTGGACAGGGGGCGGAGGGAAACACCATATATTTT. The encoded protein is CASSGQGAEGNTIYF.

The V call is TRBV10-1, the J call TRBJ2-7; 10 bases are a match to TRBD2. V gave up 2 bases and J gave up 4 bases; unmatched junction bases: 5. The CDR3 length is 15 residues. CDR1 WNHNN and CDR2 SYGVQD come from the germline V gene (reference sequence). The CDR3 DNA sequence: TGCGCCAGCAGTGAGGGGCTAGCGGGGGTGTACGAGCAGTACTTC. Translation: CASSEGLAGVYEQYF.

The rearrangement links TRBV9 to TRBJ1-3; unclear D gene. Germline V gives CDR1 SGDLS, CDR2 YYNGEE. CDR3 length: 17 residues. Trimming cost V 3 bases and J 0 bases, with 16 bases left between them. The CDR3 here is CASSGAAPSGSGNTIYF. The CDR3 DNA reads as TGTGCCAGCAGCGGGGCAGCTCCAAGCGGCTCTGGAAACACCATATATTTT. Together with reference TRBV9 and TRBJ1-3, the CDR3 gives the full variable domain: DSGVTQTPKHLITATGQRVTLRCSPRSGDLSVYWYQQSLDQGLQFLIQYYNGEERAKGNILERFSAQQFPDLHSELNLSSLELGDSALYFCASSGAAPSGSGNTIYFGEGSWLTVV.

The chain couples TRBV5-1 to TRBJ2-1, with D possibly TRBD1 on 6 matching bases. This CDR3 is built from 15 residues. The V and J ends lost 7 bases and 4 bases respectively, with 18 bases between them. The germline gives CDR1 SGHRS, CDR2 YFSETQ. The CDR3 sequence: CASAMGHTIYNEQFF. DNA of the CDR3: TGCGCCAGCGCTATGGGACATACCATTTACAATGAGCAGTTCTTC.

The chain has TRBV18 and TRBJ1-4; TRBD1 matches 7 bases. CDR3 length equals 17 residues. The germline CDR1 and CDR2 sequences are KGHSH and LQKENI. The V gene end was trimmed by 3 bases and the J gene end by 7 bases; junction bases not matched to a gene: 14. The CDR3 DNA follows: TGTGCCAGCTCACCGGTACCCCTCCGGGACAGTTCTGAAAAACTGTTTTTT. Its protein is CASSPVPLRDSSEKLFF.

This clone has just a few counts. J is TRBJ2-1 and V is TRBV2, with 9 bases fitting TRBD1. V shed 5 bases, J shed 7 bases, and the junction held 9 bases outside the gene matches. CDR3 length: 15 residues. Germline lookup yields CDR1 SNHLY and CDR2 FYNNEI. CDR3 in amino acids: CASSSGTGPPNEQFF. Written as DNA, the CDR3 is TGTGCCAGCAGTTCCGGGACAGGGCCCCCGAATGAGCAGTTCTTC.

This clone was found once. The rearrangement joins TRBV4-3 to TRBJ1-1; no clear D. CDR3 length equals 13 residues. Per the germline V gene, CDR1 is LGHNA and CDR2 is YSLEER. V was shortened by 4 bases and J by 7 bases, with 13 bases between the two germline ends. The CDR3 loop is CASSPMSRGEAFF. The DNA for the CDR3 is TGCGCCAGCAGCCCAATGAGTCGAGGTGAAGCTTTCTTT.

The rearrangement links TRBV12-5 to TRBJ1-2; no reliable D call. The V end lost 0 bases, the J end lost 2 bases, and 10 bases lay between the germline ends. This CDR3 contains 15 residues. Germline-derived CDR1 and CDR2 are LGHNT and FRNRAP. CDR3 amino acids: CASGLVIGRNYGYTF. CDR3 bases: TGTGCTAGTGGTTTGGTAATCGGCAGGAACTATGGCTACACCTTC.

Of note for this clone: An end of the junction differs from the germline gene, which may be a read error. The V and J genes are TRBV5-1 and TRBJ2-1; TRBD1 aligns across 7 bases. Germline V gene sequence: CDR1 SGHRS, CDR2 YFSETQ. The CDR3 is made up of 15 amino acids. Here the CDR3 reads CASSKTGEPYNEQFF. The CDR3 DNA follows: TGCGCCAGCAGCAAAACAGGGGAACCCTATAATGAGCAGTTCTTC.

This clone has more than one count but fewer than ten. DNA of the CDR3: TGCGCCAGCAGCTTGGACAGCTCTGGAAACACCATATATTTT. It yields the protein CASSLDSSGNTIYF. The rearrangement links TRBV5-1 to TRBJ1-3, with D unresolved. V lost 0 bases, J lost 0 bases, and 4 bases lay in between. CDR1 SGHRS and CDR2 YFSETQ come from the germline V gene. This CDR3 spans 14 amino acids.

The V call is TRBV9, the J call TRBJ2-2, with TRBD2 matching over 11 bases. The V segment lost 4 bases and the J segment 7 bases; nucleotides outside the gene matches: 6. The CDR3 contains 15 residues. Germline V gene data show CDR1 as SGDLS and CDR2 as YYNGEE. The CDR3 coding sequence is TGTGCCAGCAGCCTTAGCGGGGGGGCTAACGGGGAGCTGTTTTTT. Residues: CASSLSGGANGELFF.

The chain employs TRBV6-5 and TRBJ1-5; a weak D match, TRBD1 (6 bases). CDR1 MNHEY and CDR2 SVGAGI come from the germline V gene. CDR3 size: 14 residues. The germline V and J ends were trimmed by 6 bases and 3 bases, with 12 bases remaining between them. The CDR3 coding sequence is TGTGCCAGCAGCCCCGAGGGGGTCAATCAGCCCCAGCATTTT. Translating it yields CASSPEGVNQPQHF.

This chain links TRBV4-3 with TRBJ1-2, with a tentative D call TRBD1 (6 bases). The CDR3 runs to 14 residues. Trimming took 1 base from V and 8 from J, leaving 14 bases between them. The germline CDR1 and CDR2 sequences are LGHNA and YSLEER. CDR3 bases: TGCGCCAGCAGCCAAGGGAGGGGGGGATGGGGCTACACCTTC. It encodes CASSQGRGGWGYTF.

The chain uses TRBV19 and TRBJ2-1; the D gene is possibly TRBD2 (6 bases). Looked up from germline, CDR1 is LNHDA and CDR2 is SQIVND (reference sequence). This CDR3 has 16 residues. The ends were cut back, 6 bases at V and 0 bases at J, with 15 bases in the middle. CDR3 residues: CASRKTSSSSYNEQFF. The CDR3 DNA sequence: TGTGCCAGTAGGAAAACTAGCTCTAGCTCCTACAATGAGCAGTTCTTC.

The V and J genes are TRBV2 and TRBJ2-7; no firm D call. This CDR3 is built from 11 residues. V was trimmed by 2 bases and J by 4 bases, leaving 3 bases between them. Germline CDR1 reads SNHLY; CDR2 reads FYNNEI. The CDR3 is CASSEQYEQYF. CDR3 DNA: TGTGCCAGCAGTGAACAGTACGAGCAGTACTTC.

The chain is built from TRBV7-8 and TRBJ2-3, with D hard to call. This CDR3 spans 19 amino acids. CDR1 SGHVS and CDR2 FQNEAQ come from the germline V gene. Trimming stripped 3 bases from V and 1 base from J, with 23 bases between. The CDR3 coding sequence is TGTGCCAGCAGCTTCCGTAGTGTCGTAGTCTCCTTCCGCACAGATACGCAGTATTTT. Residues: CASSFRSVVVSFRTDTQYF.

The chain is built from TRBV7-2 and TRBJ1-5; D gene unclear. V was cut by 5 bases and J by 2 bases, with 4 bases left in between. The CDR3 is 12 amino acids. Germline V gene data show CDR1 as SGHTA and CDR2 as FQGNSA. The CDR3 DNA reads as TGTGCCAGCAGCCCGGGCAATCAGCCCCAGCATTTT. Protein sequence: CASSPGNQPQHF.

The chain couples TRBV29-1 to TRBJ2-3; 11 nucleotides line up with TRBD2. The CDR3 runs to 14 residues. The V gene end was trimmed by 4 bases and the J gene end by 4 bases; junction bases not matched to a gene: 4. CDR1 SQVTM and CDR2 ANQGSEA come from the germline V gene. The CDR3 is CSVGLAGGPDTQYF. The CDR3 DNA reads TGCAGCGTTGGTTTAGCGGGGGGGCCAGATACGCAGTATTTT.

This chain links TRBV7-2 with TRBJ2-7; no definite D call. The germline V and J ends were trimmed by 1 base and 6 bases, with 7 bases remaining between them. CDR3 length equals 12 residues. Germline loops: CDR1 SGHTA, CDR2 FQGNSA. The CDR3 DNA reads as TGTGCCAGCAGCTTAGAGCTATTCGAGCAGTACTTC. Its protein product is CASSLELFEQYF.